Listed below are T cell receptor beta chains from one sample, sequenced in a study of blood T cells in healthy people across ages. TCRdb ran MiXCR on the 5' RACE reads and lists one entry per CDR3 protein. The repertoire has hundreds of thousands of distinct CDR3 sequences, around 54% of them found once; the top ten carry roughly 34%. The sequencing sample was made of blood. Receptors were obtained from a man aged 55 to 70 in good health. Each CDR3 is given with its conserved first and last residue. Fields, in order: J gene, D gene, clone size, V gene, CDR3 DNA, CDR3 protein. The D gene is left open where the match is weak. A row's size may be missing; if present it is once, few, many or a size class.

TRBJ2-7 | TRBD2 | NA | TRBV20-1 | TGCAGTGCTAGTCCTGCGGGGGTTTACGAGCAGTACTTC | CSASPAGVYEQYF
TRBJ2-4 | TRBD1 | NA | TRBV3-1 | TGTGCCAGCAGCCCACAGGGGACCTCTCCGGGCATTCAGTACTTC | CASSPQGTSPGIQYF
TRBJ2-1 | NA | NA | TRBV24-1 | TGTGCCACCAGTGATCCCGGACAGAAGGAGACCCAGTTCTTC | CATSDPGQKETQFF
TRBJ2-1 | NA | NA | TRBV28 | TGTGCCAGCAGTTTATATAAACTAAGCAATGAGCAGTTCTTC | CASSLYKLSNEQFF
TRBJ2-5 | TRBD1 | NA | TRBV9 | TGTGCCAGCAGCGTAGGCGAGGGGGCCTGGGAGACCCAGTACTTC | CASSVGEGAWETQYF
TRBJ2-1 | TRBD1 | NA | TRBV20-1 | TGCAGTGCTAGAGATCCAGCTGGACAGGGGGCTTACAATGAGCAGTTCTTC | CSARDPAGQGAYNEQFF
TRBJ2-7 | NA | few | TRBV18 | TGTGCCAGCTCCCCAGGGCGCCAACTCTACGAGCAGTACTTC | CASSPGRQLYEQYF
TRBJ1-2 | NA | NA | TRBV11-2 | TGTGCCAGCAGCTTAATAAGGGGCGAATCTAACTATGGCTACACCTTC | CASSLIRGESNYGYTF
TRBJ2-5 | NA | NA | TRBV5-1 | TGCGCCAGCAGCTACCACAGGGAGCAGTACTTC | CASSYHREQYF
TRBJ2-7 | TRBD1 | NA | TRBV6-2/TRBV6-3 | TGTGCCAGCAGTTATGTCGGGGACAGCCCCTCCTACGAGCAGTACTTC | CASSYVGDSPSYEQYF
TRBJ2-4 | TRBD1 | few | TRBV6-6 | TGTGCCAGCAGTCCAGGGACAGGAGGGAAAAACATTCAGTACTTC | CASSPGTGGKNIQYF
TRBJ2-5 | TRBD2 | few | TRBV9 | TGTGCCAGCAGCGCCGGGGGGAAAGAGACCCAGTACTTC | CASSAGGKETQYF
TRBJ1-2 | NA | once | TRBV20-1 | TGCAGTGCTAAGAAGGCCCGGAACTATGGCTACACCTTC | CSAKKARNYGYTF
TRBJ2-3 | TRBD2 | NA | TRBV4-2 | TGTGCCAGCAGCCAAGAGTCCCCTAGCGGGGGGAGGGATACGCAGTATTTT | CASSQESPSGGRDTQYF
TRBJ2-2 | TRBD2 | few | TRBV5-5 | TGTGCCAGCAGCCTGGGACTAGCCCCCGGGGAGCTGTTTTTT | CASSLGLAPGELFF
TRBJ2-6 | NA | few | TRBV4-2 | TGTGCCAGCAGCCCCTCGGTGGGGTCCGGGGCCAACGTCCTGACTTTC | CASSPSVGSGANVLTF
TRBJ2-3 | TRBD1 | NA | TRBV7-2 | TGTGCCAGCAACTTAGGACAGGTCGGAGATACGCAGTATTTT | CASNLGQVGDTQYF
TRBJ2-3 | NA | NA | TRBV14 | TGTGCCAGCAGCCAAGATCTAGCTCCAGATACGCAGTATTTT | CASSQDLAPDTQYF
TRBJ2-3 | TRBD2 | NA | TRBV6-5 | TGTGCCAGCAGAACAGCGGGGGGGTTAGATACGCAGTATTTT | CASRTAGGLDTQYF
TRBJ2-3 | TRBD1 | NA | TRBV5-1 | TGCGCCAGCAGCTGGGACAGCGTGAGCTCAGATACGCAGTATTTT | CASSWDSVSSDTQYF
TRBJ1-2 | NA | few | TRBV20-1 | TGCAGTGCTAGGTATCTGGGTACTGGCTACACCTTC | CSARYLGTGYTF
TRBJ2-1 | NA | NA | TRBV5-4 | TGTGCCAGCAGCCAACAGGGGAGGTCCAACAATGAGCAGTTCTTC | CASSQQGRSNNEQFF
TRBJ2-4 | NA | once | TRBV20-1 | TGCAGTGCTTGGGGTGAAAACATTCAGTACTTC | CSAWGENIQYF
TRBJ2-4 | NA | NA | TRBV10-1 | TGCGCCAGCAGTGTTGGAGGGTCGGGACCCATAACCAAAAACATTCAGTACTTC | CASSVGGSGPITKNIQYF
TRBJ1-2 | NA | NA | TRBV6-6 | TGTGCCAGCACCAGGCGGGGGAGGAACTATGGCTACACCTTC | CASTRRGRNYGYTF
TRBJ2-5 | NA | NA | TRBV5-1 | TGCGCCAGCAGCGTCTTGGGGGTTCAAGAGACCCAGTACTTC | CASSVLGVQETQYF
TRBJ2-6 | NA | NA | TRBV7-8 | TGTGCCAGCAGCTTAGCGCAGGGGTACGGGGCCAACGTCCTGACTTTC | CASSLAQGYGANVLTF
TRBJ2-4 | NA | NA | TRBV3-1 | TGTGCCAGCAGCCTCACAGGGTCGGGAAACATTCAGTACTTC | CASSLTGSGNIQYF
TRBJ2-1 | TRBD2 | NA | TRBV27 | TGTGCCAGCAGCCCGACTAGCGGTACCTACAATGAGCAGTTCTTC | CASSPTSGTYNEQFF
TRBJ2-5 | NA | NA | TRBV5-1 | TGCGCCAGCAGCTTGGGGTGGGAAGAGACCCAGTACTTC | CASSLGWEETQYF
TRBJ2-1 | TRBD2 | NA | TRBV4-3 | TGCGCCAGCAGCCAAGATCCCACAAGCGGGAGGGGGGGCAATGAGCAGTTCTTC | CASSQDPTSGRGGNEQFF
TRBJ2-7 | NA | few | TRBV4-1 | TGCGCCAGCAGCCAGGGGGTAACCTACGAGCAGTACTTC | CASSQGVTYEQYF
TRBJ1-1 | TRBD1 | NA | TRBV6-2/TRBV6-3 | TGTGCCAGCAGTTCGGGACAGATGAACACTGAAGCTTTCTTT | CASSSGQMNTEAFF
TRBJ1-3 | NA | few | TRBV5-1 | TGCGCCAGCAGCTTGGGAGGGGGAGGACCTTCATCTGGAAACACCATATATTTT | CASSLGGGGPSSGNTIYF
TRBJ2-5 | TRBD1 | few | TRBV12-3/TRBV12-4 | TGTGCCAGCAGGACAGGGGGCGCAGAGACCCAGTACTTC | CASRTGGAETQYF
TRBJ1-4 | NA | few | TRBV6-5 | TGTGCCAGCAGTTACTCGAGTAGTGGCGGGAATGAAAAACTGTTTTTT | CASSYSSSGGNEKLFF
TRBJ2-7 | NA | NA | TRBV5-4 | TGTGCCAGCAGCGTGGGGGGTCGGGGGCGCGAGCAGTACTTC | CASSVGGRGREQYF
TRBJ2-5 | NA | NA | TRBV29-1 | TGCAGCCTTACCCAGGGTGGCGGGGAGACCCAGTACTTC | CSLTQGGGETQYF
TRBJ2-3 | TRBD2 | NA | TRBV10-3 | TGTGCCATCAGTCGGACTAGCAGTACAGATACGCAGTATTTT | CAISRTSSTDTQYF
TRBJ2-2 | NA | once | TRBV20-1 | TGCAGTGCTAGAGGGGGCTTGGGGCCCGGGGAGCTGTTTTTT | CSARGGLGPGELFF
TRBJ2-7 | TRBD1 | NA | TRBV4-2 | TGTGCCAGCAGCCAAGGCCGACAGGGGGTTGCCTACGAGCAGTACTTC | CASSQGRQGVAYEQYF
TRBJ1-2 | TRBD1 | NA | TRBV7-9 | TGTGCCAGCAGCCACCAACAGGGGGCACAGGGCTACACCTTC | CASSHQQGAQGYTF
TRBJ2-3 | TRBD2 | few | TRBV15 | TGTGCCACCAGCAGAGGAGAGGCGGGGGAGGCAGATACGCAGTATTTT | CATSRGEAGEADTQYF
TRBJ2-7 | TRBD1 | NA | TRBV13 | TGTGCCAGCAGCTCGGGCGGGACAGGAGCCTACGAGCAGTACTTC | CASSSGGTGAYEQYF
TRBJ2-6 | NA | NA | TRBV2 | TGTGCCAGCAGTGAAAGGGCCCGCTCTGGGGCCAACGTCCTGACTTTC | CASSERARSGANVLTF
TRBJ1-4 | NA | few | TRBV12-3/TRBV12-4 | TGTGCCAGCAGTTTAGCCAACCGTCTGTTTTTT | CASSLANRLFF
TRBJ2-1 | TRBD1 | NA | TRBV20-1 | TGCAGTGCTAGAGATCTAGGGGGCAAACATAATGAGCAGTTCTTC | CSARDLGGKHNEQFF
TRBJ2-5 | NA | few | TRBV4-1 | TGCGCCAGCAGCCAAGTGCCCGGACGGCCGTACCAAGAGACCCAGTACTTC | CASSQVPGRPYQETQYF